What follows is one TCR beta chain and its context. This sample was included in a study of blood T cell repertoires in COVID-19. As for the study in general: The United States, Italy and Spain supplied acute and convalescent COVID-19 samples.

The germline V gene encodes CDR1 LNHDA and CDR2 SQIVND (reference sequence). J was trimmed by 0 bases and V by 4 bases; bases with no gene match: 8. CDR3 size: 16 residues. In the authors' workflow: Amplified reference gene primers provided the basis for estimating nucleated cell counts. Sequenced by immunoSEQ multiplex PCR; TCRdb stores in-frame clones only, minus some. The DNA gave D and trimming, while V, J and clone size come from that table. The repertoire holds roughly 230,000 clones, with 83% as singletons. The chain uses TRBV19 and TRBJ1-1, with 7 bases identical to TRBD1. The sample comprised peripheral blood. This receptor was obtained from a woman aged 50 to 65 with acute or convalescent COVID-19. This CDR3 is CASSTLTGVMNTEAFF. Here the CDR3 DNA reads TGTGCCAGTAGTACGTTAACAGGGGTCATGAACACTGAAGCTTTCTTT.